These T cell receptor beta chains were read from a single sample in a study of cytomegalovirus exposure and HLA in healthy donors. Method: immunoSEQ multiplex PCR; TCRdb's copy keeps in-frame clones and lacks some. The sample carries about 130,000 clones, roughly three quarters recorded once. Sequencing used PBMCs. These receptors were collected from a man aged 30 to 45 in good health and CMV-seronegative. Each CDR3 is given with its conserved first and last residue. D genes are given only for firm matches. The size entry is marked missing in some rows and otherwise reads once, few, many or a size class.

d_gene	v_gene	abundance	j_gene	CDR3nt	CDR3aa
TRBD2	TRBV28	NA	TRBJ2-7	TGTGCCAGCAGTTTAGTAGCGGGAGGGTCCTACGAGCAGTACTTC	CASSLVAGGSYEQYF
TRBD2	TRBV2	NA	TRBJ2-7	TGTGCCAGCAGAGGTCTACTAGCGGGGCGGGGGGAGCAGTACTTC	CASRGLLAGRGEQYF
TRBD2	TRBV5-1	once	TRBJ2-3	TGCGCCAGCAGCCCGGGGGGTGGGCTCACAGATACGCAGTATTTT	CASSPGGGLTDTQYF
NA	TRBV30	NA	TRBJ1-1	TGTGCCTGGGGGGCCACGATCCCTGAAGCTTTCTTT	CAWGATIPEAFF
TRBD2	TRBV7-9	NA	TRBJ2-1	TGTGCCAGCAGCTTAGCGCGTCTAGCGGGTTACAATGAGCAGTTCTTC	CASSLARLAGYNEQFF
TRBD2	TRBV7-9	NA	TRBJ2-5	TGTTCCAGCAGCGGTTTGGGAGGGAGGCAAGAGACCCAGTACTTC	CSSSGLGGRQETQYF
TRBD2	TRBV5-4	once	TRBJ2-7	TGTGCCAGCAGCCACCAGACTAGCGACTACGAGCAGTACTTC	CASSHQTSDYEQYF
NA	TRBV10-3	NA	TRBJ1-1	TGTGCCACCCTCGCTATTGCAGGGATGAACACTGAAGCCTTCTTT	CATLAIAGMNTEAFF
TRBD1	TRBV20-1	few	TRBJ1-1	TGCACGGGACAGGGCGACACTGAAGCTTTCTTT	CTGQGDTEAFF
NA	TRBV30	once	TRBJ2-7	TGTGCCTGGAGTTCATTTCCCTGGGACAATCGAATATACGAGCAGTACTTC	CAWSSFPWDNRIYEQYF
NA	TRBV7-9	NA	TRBJ1-1	TGTGCCAGCAGCTTGATGAGAGGCACTGAAGCTTTCTTT	CASSLMRGTEAFF
NA	TRBV27	NA	TRBJ1-1	TGTGCCAGCAGTTTAGGCAATCGGCGGACTGAAGCTTTCTTT	CASSLGNRRTEAFF
TRBD1	TRBV10-1	NA	TRBJ2-7	TGCGCCAGCAGTGCCGGGACAGTCGGTCCCGAGCAGTACTTC	CASSAGTVGPEQYF
NA	TRBV20-1	NA	TRBJ2-1	TGCAGTGCGCAGCGGGACAATGAGCAGTTCTTC	CSAQRDNEQFF
NA	TRBV7-2	NA	TRBJ1-2	TGTGCCAGCAGCTTAGTAGGGGGAAATGGCTACACCTTC	CASSLVGGNGYTF
TRBD1	TRBV28	NA	TRBJ1-1	TGTGCCAGCAGTTTAGCCAAGACAGGGAGTACTGAAGCTTTCTTT	CASSLAKTGSTEAFF
TRBD1	TRBV11-3	NA	TRBJ2-1	TGTGCCAGCAGCTGGGCAGGGGGACGTGAGCAGTTCTTC	CASSWAGGREQFF
NA	TRBV30	NA	TRBJ2-7	TGTGCCTGGAGTGTACTCCGGGTAGTGGAGCAGTACTTC	CAWSVLRVVEQYF
NA	TRBV6-5	NA	TRBJ1-2	TGTGCCAGCGGGGAAGGACAGTGGGGCTATGGCTACACCTTC	CASGEGQWGYGYTF
NA	TRBV5-1	NA	TRBJ2-5	TGCGCCAGCAGCTTGGTACTAGTCGGAACAAAACAAGAGACCCAGTACTTC	CASSLVLVGTKQETQYF
NA	TRBV11-3	NA	TRBJ2-3	TGTGCCAGCAGCTTAAACAGAGTCACAGATACGCAGTATTTT	CASSLNRVTDTQYF